The 9 T cell receptor beta chains below all came from one sample that was sequenced in a study of T cell changes during pregnancy in multiple sclerosis. The assay was immunoSEQ multiplex PCR, and TCRdb's table has in-frame clones only and misses some. The sample has roughly 23,000 clones, more than 85% seen once. The sequencing used CD8+ T cells from peripheral blood mononuclear cells, collected in the first trimester of pregnancy. The receptors here all came from a female donor with multiple sclerosis, enrolled in a pregnancy study.

This clone was found once. CDR3 coding DNA: TGTGCAAGTCGCCCCTTCGCTCGGACAGGGCAAGACTATGGCTACACCTTC. Residues: CASRPFARTGQDYGYTF. The chain recombines TRBV12-2 with TRBJ1-2; TRBD1 was called by the table and not checked on the DNA. TRBV12-2 is a known pseudogene. The CDR3 sequence is 17 residues long.

This sequence joins TRBV2 and TRBJ2-5, with TRBD1 identical over 9 bases. The germline V gene has CDR1 SNHLY and CDR2 FYNNEI. The CDR3 covers 18 residues. V lost 1 base and J lost 5; bases outside the gene matches: 14. The CDR3 spells CASSEGPGGQGLVETQYF. The CDR3 DNA sequence: TGTGCCAGCAGTGAAGGGCCCGGGGGACAGGGTCTAGTGGAGACCCAGTACTTC.

This sequence joins TRBV4-2 and TRBJ2-3; TRBD1 matches 7 bases. V gave up 5 bases and J gave up 4 bases; unmatched junction bases: 9. This CDR3 is built from 15 residues. Germline CDR1 reads LGHNA; CDR2 reads YNFKEQ. This chain's CDR3 is CASSASEGASDTQYF. For the CDR3, the DNA is TGTGCCAGCAGCGCCTCCGAGGGGGCATCAGATACGCAGTATTTT.

V and J are TRBV27 and TRBJ1-2, with D perhaps TRBD1 (6 bases). CDR3 length equals 14 residues. Germline values: CDR1 MNHEY, CDR2 SMNVEV (reference sequence). V lost 0 bases to trimming and J lost 7 bases, with 12 bases between them. Here the CDR3 DNA reads TGTGCCAGCAGTTTATCCGGCAGGGGAAGTGGCTACACCTTC. Translated: CASSLSGRGSGYTF.

The J gene is TRBJ2-3, the V gene TRBV12-5; 7 bases map to TRBD2. V gave up 5 bases and J gave up 2 bases; unmatched junction bases: 4. The germline V gene encodes CDR1 LGHNT and CDR2 FRNRAP. CDR3 size: 14 residues. CDR3 in amino acids: CASGPGLNTDTQYF. The CDR3 nucleotides are TGTGCTAGTGGTCCGGGACTAAACACAGATACGCAGTATTTT.

The V gene is TRBV4-1, the J gene TRBJ1-1; TRBD1 matches at 7 bases. CDR1 and CDR2 (germline): MGHRA, YSYEKL. The V gene end was trimmed by 1 base and the J gene end by 1 base; junction bases not matched to a gene: 6. The CDR3 consists of 16 residues. Here the CDR3 DNA reads TGCGCCAGCAGCCAAGGACACAGGGGCCGGAACACTGAAGCTTTCTTT. Encoded protein: CASSQGHRGRNTEAFF.

The V and J genes are TRBV27 and TRBJ2-7; 9 nucleotides match TRBD2. The V and J ends lost 6 bases and 1 base, in that order; junction bases with no gene match: 13. The CDR3 loop spans 17 amino acids. Germline CDR1 is MNHEY and CDR2 is SMNVEV (reference sequence). The CDR3 region has the DNA TGTGCCAGCAGCCAGGGGAGAGCGGGAGGCTATTCCTACGAGCAGTACTTC. Its translation is CASSQGRAGGYSYEQYF.

The genes are TRBV27 and TRBJ2-1, with D possibly matching TRBD1 (7 bases). The CDR3 has 16 residues. Trimming took 0 bases from V and 5 from J, leaving 14 bases between them. Per the germline V gene, CDR1 is MNHEY and CDR2 is SMNVEV (reference sequence). The CDR3 nucleotides are TGTGCCAGCAGTTTATCGCGGAGGGGGCCCCACAATGAGCAGTTCTTC. Its translation is CASSLSRRGPHNEQFF.

This clone was detected once. DNA for the CDR3: TGTGCCAGCAGCTCGAGCGGGAACGACTACGAGCAGTACTTC. The encoded protein is CASSSSGNDYEQYF. This chain connects TRBV11-3 to TRBJ2-7, with TRBD2 identical over 7 bases. V shed 4 bases and J 3 bases; nucleotides not matched to a gene: 6. The CDR3 is 14 residues long. The germline V gene has CDR1 SGHNT and CDR2 YENEEA. Using reference TRBV11-3 and TRBJ2-7 for the parts outside the CDR3, the full variable domain is EAGVVQSPRYKIIEKKQPVAFWCNPISGHNTLYWYLQNLGQGPELLIRYENEEAVDDSQLPKDRFSAERLKGVDSTLKIQPAELGDSAVYLCASSSSGNDYEQYFGPGTRLTVT.